The TCR beta chain described here comes from a study of identical twins. MiXCR, run by TCRdb on the 5' RACE reads, gives a single entry per CDR3 protein. The table records 350,000 to 600,000 distinct CDR3 sequences, around 14% of them present only once. This clonotype showed up just once. Germline values: CDR1 SGHTA, CDR2 FQGTGA. V shed 5 bases and J 7 bases; nucleotides not matched to a gene: 6. CDR3 length: 15 residues. This sample was also put to use in a study of yellow fever vaccine responses in identical twins. This second report adds: Reportedly, twins' vaccine T cell responses looked partly convergent and partly personalized.

The chain joins TRBV7-3 to TRBJ1-6; TRBD1 matches at 9 bases. This clonotype originated in a woman aged 18-29 years in good health. Source material: CD4+ T cells sorted from blood. CDR3 in DNA: TGTGCCAGCAGCCTCAACAGGGGGCAGAATTCACCCCTCCACTTT. It translates to CASSLNRGQNSPLHF.